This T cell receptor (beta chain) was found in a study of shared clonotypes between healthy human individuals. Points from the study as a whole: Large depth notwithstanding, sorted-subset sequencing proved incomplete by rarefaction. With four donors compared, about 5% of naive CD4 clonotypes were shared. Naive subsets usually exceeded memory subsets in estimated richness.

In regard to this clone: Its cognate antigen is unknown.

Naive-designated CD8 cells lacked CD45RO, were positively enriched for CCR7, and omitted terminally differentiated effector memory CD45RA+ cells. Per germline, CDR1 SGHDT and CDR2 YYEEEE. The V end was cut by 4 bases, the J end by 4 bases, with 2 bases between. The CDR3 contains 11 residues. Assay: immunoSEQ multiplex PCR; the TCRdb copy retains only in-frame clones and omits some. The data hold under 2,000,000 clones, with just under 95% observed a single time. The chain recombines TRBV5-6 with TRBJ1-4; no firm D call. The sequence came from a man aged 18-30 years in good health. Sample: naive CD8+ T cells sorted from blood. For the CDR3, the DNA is TGTGCCAGCAGCCTTAATGAAAAACTGTTTTTT. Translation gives CASSLNEKLFF.